This TCR beta chain appears in the sequencing data of a study of T cell responses to AZD1222 COVID-19 vaccine (dated by TCRdb to the early 2020s). About the full investigation: A total of just over 230 trial participants underwent TCR sequencing, of whom some 200 had received two doses of AZD1222 and about 25 had received two doses of the MenACWY control vaccine. Enrollment into the trials was organized by age into subgroups of 18-55, 56-69 and 70-plus years, and those subgroups contained around 150, 28 and 57 TCR-sequenced participants, respectively.

The CDR3 regions of human TCRbeta chains were analyzed by immunosequencing. As for the original processing: TCRs in the repertoires were matched against a reference library of SARS-CoV-2-specific TCRs that had been generated with the MIRA antigen-specificity platform. Breadth was defined as the fraction of unique TCRs that were SARS-CoV-2-associated. Depth was defined as the fraction of total T cells that were SARS-CoV-2-associated. Using the MIRA data, every spike-specific TCR was mapped to the spike region that the TCR reacted to and assigned to either a CD4 or a CD8 class. Log10-transformed breadth and depth values were compared by one-way ANOVA with Sidak's multiple comparisons tests. The source is immuneACCESS, and TCRdb retained only in-frame sequences with V and J called. Part of the clones is not carried over; for the studies checked, unresolved V genes explain less than half of this, and the remainder is unexplained. The DNA gave D and trimming, while V, J and clone size come from that table. The sample data list roughly 80,000 clones, and around nine tenths of these were observed just once. The top ten constitute roughly 5% of the sample.

According to the study, the label for this sample's time point signals: baseline before first vaccination. This sample's treatment or condition label indicates: meningococcal conjugate vaccine given as trial control. Vaccinee samples came from UK trials COV001 and COV002, including a single-blind randomized controlled phase 2/3 trial of AZD1222 (ChAdOx1 nCoV-19) in healthy adults. Trial participant PBMC samples were collected at day 0 and day 28 after the second dose for TCRbeta chain sequencing. The cysteine opens and the phenylalanine closes a CDR3 of 14 amino acids. CDR3 DNA only is kept here, 42 bases in frame from base 1. For CDR1 and CDR2, the germline V gene lists MGHRA and YSYEKL. At the junction V is shortened by 4 bases and J by 3 bases; bases outside the gene matches: 2. Overall results and qualifications from the work: CD4 TCRs associated with the vaccine covered the entire spike protein, and the dominant responses were in regions 160-218 and 743-854. Reportedly, almost half of the unique spike-specific TCRs recognized epitopes lying outside the regions that are mutated in the B.1.351 and B.1.1.7 variants. Conclusions about previously exposed vaccinees are limited because only 5 or 6 AZD1222 recipients were SARS-CoV-2 seropositive at baseline. A significant rise in spike-specific TCR breadth and depth was observed after two AZD1222 doses relative to day 0 and relative to MenACWY recipients. Participants were mostly white British, with more females than males. The authors suggested clonal diversity may have been underestimated. Because no day 14 peak-response samples were available, repertoires were characterized only after the peak T cell response. In the small 56-69-year group, the increase in depth fell short of significance, most likely because of low power.

Concerning this clone: No antigen is known for it. Base-call qualities are not available, and no considerably larger clone is one nucleotide away.

The V and J genes are TRBV4-1 and TRBJ2-5; the junction holds 10 bases that match TRBD1. The sequence came from an adult in good health. The sequences come from peripheral blood, collected on day 0 of MenACWY control vaccination. The CDR3 loop reads CASSRGTGEETQYF. The DNA reads TGCGCCAGCAGCCGCGGGACAGGGGAAGAGACCCAGTACTTC.